These T cell receptor beta chains were read from a single sample in a study of T cell clones after liver transplantation. Using immunoSEQ multiplex PCR, the repertoire was profiled, and TCRdb retains in-frame clones only, with some absent. The data show some 110,000 clones, with 82% seen just once and just under 1% held by the top ten. Sequencing was performed on CD4+ T cells from blood, taken before liver transplant. Every receptor here comes from a human donor who received a liver transplant. Each CDR3 is given with its conserved first and last residue. The D gene is left open where the match is weak. Some rows have no size entry. The others give once, few or many, or a class for an expanded clone.

v_call	clone_size	j_call	d_call	cdr3_aa
TRBV25-1	-	TRBJ2-5	-	CASKREETQYF
TRBV7-8	-	TRBJ2-7	-	CASSLAGARGQLSYEQYF
TRBV6-1	-	TRBJ2-5	-	CASSETRGVGETQYF
TRBV11-2	-	TRBJ2-7	TRBD2	CASSRSGVTAYEQYF
TRBV9	-	TRBJ1-4	TRBD1	CASSVVGTVRGINEKLFF
TRBV5-4	-	TRBJ1-1	-	CASSSDTNTEAFF
TRBV6-5	-	TRBJ1-4	-	CASRAGTSTNEKLFF
TRBV5-1	-	TRBJ2-5	-	CASSLGRGETQYF
TRBV7-3	-	TRBJ2-1	-	CASSLAGSSYNEQFF
TRBV11-2	once	TRBJ2-7	-	CASSLSVEWGSSYEQYF
TRBV5-4	-	TRBJ1-2	-	CASSSRTAYYGYTF
TRBV2	-	TRBJ2-2	-	CASAPYRDSTGELFF
TRBV4-1	few	TRBJ1-3	-	CASSQISGNTIYF
TRBV27	-	TRBJ2-3	-	CASRGTGPSSDTQYF
TRBV5-1	-	TRBJ1-1	TRBD1	CASSLTGVANTEAFF